At least ten counts were recorded for the clone carrying this T cell receptor beta chain. Its target is not known. This record comes from a study of T cells after yellow fever vaccination. TCRdb recomputed calls from the 5' RACE reads with MiXCR, one row per CDR3 protein. This sample has some 250,000 distinct CDR3 sequences, with about 3.7% found just once. Findings and caveats of the study: A weaker secondary response peaked on day 5, the primary on day 15. The booster response re-showed most primary clones: about 96% CD4, approximately 90% CD8. Contaminants from the bulk population, in the form of abundant clonotypes, could be found in FACS-sorted repertoires.

The material was PBMCs, obtained 15 days after the yellow fever booster vaccination. The TCR originated in a man aged 18 to 29 who received the YFV17D yellow fever vaccine.

The CDR3 DNA is TGTGCCAGCTCACCAAACCAGGATAATTCACCCCTCCACTTT. Protein product: CASSPNQDNSPLHF. The V gene is TRBV18, the J gene TRBJ1-6; D not resolved. Germline CDR1 KGHSH, CDR2 LQKENI. Trimming removed 2 bases from V and 5 bases from J, with 7 bases in between. CDR3 size: 14 residues.